Sequencing of this T cell receptor (beta chain) was carried out in a study of T cells in Graves' hyperthyroidism and ophthalmopathy. Any patient presenting with uncontrolled infection, other autoimmune disease, pregnancy or lactation was left out. Germline CDR1 is SNHLY and CDR2 is FYNNEI. Losses at the gene ends were 11 bases for V and 4 bases for J; bases not matched to a gene: 9. The CDR3 runs 14 residues. This clonotype occurred a few times. No antigen is known for it. Study findings and constraints: Most clonotypes that expanded in the thyroid above 0.001 also showed up in blood. Through a model of 13 V-J features, ophthalmopathy was separated from stable hyperthyroidism.

Amplification of TCR beta CDR3 regions used RNA as the template. An initial round of RT-PCR targeting the TCR CDR3 relied on the HTBI primer set. TCRdb re-called the multiplex PCR reads through MiXCR, storing one row per CDR3 protein. This sample yields 660,000 or so distinct CDR3 sequences, of which 45% are seen a single time; under 8% belongs to the top ten. Sequenced material: peripheral blood or thyroid tissue (not recorded which). The source of this sequence is an adult man with Graves' disease, either hyperthyroidism or ophthalmopathy (not recorded which). The chain couples TRBV2 to TRBJ1-5; 9 bases are a match to TRBD1. CDR3 sequence: CAWSVGTGNQPQHF. Here the CDR3 DNA reads TGTGCCTGGAGTGTAGGGACAGGGAATCAGCCCCAGCATTTT.